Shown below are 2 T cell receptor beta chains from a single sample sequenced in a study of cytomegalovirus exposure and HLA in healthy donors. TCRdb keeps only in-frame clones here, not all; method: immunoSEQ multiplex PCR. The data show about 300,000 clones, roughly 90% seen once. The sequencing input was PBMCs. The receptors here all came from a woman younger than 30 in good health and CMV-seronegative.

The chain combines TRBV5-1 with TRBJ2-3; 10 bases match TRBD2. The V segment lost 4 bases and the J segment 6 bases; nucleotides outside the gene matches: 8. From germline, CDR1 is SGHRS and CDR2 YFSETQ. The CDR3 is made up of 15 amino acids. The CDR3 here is CASSPTGTSVDTQYF. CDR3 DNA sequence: TGCGCCAGCAGCCCCACCGGGACTAGCGTCGATACGCAGTATTTT.

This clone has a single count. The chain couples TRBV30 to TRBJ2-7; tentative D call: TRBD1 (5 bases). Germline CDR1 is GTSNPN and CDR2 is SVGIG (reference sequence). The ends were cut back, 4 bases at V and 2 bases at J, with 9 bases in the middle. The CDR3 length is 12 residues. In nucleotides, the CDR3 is TGTGCCTGGATTGTGGGGCCCTACGAGCAGTACTTC. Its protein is CAWIVGPYEQYF.